A selection of T cell receptor beta chains follows, all from one sample in a study of chemoradiotherapy in HPV16-positive cancers. The table came from immunoSEQ multiplex PCR; TCRdb's copy has only in-frame clones and leaves some out. This sample has fewer than 15,000 clones, with roughly 91% found just once. The sequenced sample was blood, obtained from a patient who underwent chemoradiotherapy. Source of these receptors: a human donor with HPV-associated anogenital cancer. CDR3s include the opening cysteine and the closing phenylalanine or tryptophan. D genes are given only for firm matches. Clone size is shown for a subset of rows, as once, few, many or a class of expanded clone.

>TRBV7-9|few|TRBJ1-5|.
CASSWASNQPQHF
TGTGCCAGCAGCTGGGCCTCCAATCAGCCCCAGCATTTT
>TRBV4-2|.|TRBJ2-1|TRBD2
CASSEFGTIGEQFF
TGTGCCAGCAGCGAATTCGGGACTATAGGTGAGCAGTTCTTC
>TRBV7-2|.|TRBJ2-7|.
CASRRNRGGNYEQYF
TGTGCCAGCAGAAGGAACAGGGGAGGTAACTACGAGCAGTACTTC
>TRBV5-1|.|TRBJ2-5|.
CASSTQYQETQYF
TGCGCCAGCAGCACTCAATACCAAGAGACCCAGTACTTC
>TRBV15|.|TRBJ1-5|.
CATSRGPGSNQPQHF
TGTGCCACCAGCAGAGGTCCAGGGAGCAATCAGCCCCAGCATTTT
>TRBV15|once|TRBJ2-7|.
CATSRDRGYEQYF
TGTGCCACCAGCAGAGATCGGGGGTACGAGCAGTACTTC
>TRBV19|once|TRBJ1-1|.
CASFVGVNTEAFF
TGTGCCAGTTTCGTGGGGGTGAACACTGAAGCTTTCTTT
>TRBV10-3|.|TRBJ1-4|TRBD1
CAISSQGGEKLFF
TGTGCCATCAGTTCGCAGGGGGGGGAAAAACTGTTTTTT
>TRBV11-1|.|TRBJ2-7|TRBD1
CASSSGQTYEQYF
TGTGCCAGCAGCTCGGGACAGACCTACGAGCAGTACTTC
>TRBV5-1|.|TRBJ1-4|TRBD1
CASSTGQGRDEKLFF
TGCGCCAGCAGCACGGGACAGGGTCGGGATGAAAAACTGTTTTTT
>TRBV11-3|.|TRBJ1-1|.
CASSLGSDINTEAFF
TGTGCCAGCAGCTTAGGATCAGACATTAACACTGAAGCTTTCTTT
>TRBV4-1|.|TRBJ2-7|TRBD1
CASSPFKSGQGNEQYF
TGCGCCAGCAGCCCTTTTAAATCGGGACAGGGGAACGAGCAGTACTTC
>TRBV19|.|TRBJ1-3|.
CASSRPWENPGNTIYF
TGTGCCAGTAGTAGGCCCTGGGAGAACCCTGGAAACACCATATATTTT
>TRBV6-1|.|TRBJ2-4|TRBD1
CASSEALRGGAVSIQYF
TGTGCCAGCAGTGAAGCGCTTCGAGGGGGCGCCGTTAGTATTCAGTACTTC
>TRBV2|.|TRBJ1-6|.
CASCGTSNNSPLHF
TGTGCCAGCTGCGGGACATCTAATAATTCACCCCTCCACTTT
>TRBV4-2|.|TRBJ2-5|TRBD2
CASSYGTSGGQTETQYF
TGTGCCAGCAGCTATGGGACTAGCGGGGGGCAAACGGAGACCCAGTACTTC
>TRBV10-1|.|TRBJ2-3|.
CASSEPSRGSSVPDTQYF
TGCGCCAGCAGTGAGCCGAGCAGGGGGTCTAGCGTCCCAGATACGCAGTATTTT
>TRBV5-1|once|TRBJ2-3|.
CASSFDLGGGGGTDTQYF
TGCGCCAGCAGCTTTGACCTGGGTGGCGGGGGCGGCACAGATACGCAGTATTTT
>TRBV5-1|.|TRBJ1-6|TRBD1
CASSLRTGQGYNSPLHF
TGCGCCAGCAGCTTAAGGACAGGGCAAGGCTATAATTCACCCCTCCACTTT
>TRBV6-1|.|TRBJ2-1|.
CASSAPEWGDNEQFF
TGTGCCAGCAGTGCGCCCGAATGGGGGGACAATGAGCAGTTCTTC
>TRBV19|.|TRBJ1-4|TRBD1
CASSTGTGVKKLFF
TGTGCCAGTAGTACCGGGACAGGGGTAAAGAAACTGTTTTTT
>TRBV6-5|.|TRBJ2-5|.
CASADRGASETQYF
TGTGCCAGCGCTGACCGGGGGGCCTCAGAGACCCAGTACTTC
>TRBV11-3|.|TRBJ2-1|TRBD2
CASSFSSGVGEQFF
TGTGCCAGCAGCTTCTCTAGCGGGGTCGGTGAGCAGTTCTTC
>TRBV18|.|TRBJ2-2|TRBD1
CASSPDRVPFGGHGELFF
TGTGCCAGCTCACCAGACAGGGTTCCATTTGGCGGTCACGGGGAGCTGTTTTTT
>TRBV18|.|TRBJ1-5|.
CASSPSGSNQPQHF
TGTGCCAGCTCACCAAGCGGTAGCAATCAGCCCCAGCATTTT
>TRBV5-1|.|TRBJ2-1|TRBD2
CASSLEAGAYNEQFF
TGCGCCAGCAGCTTGGAAGCGGGGGCCTACAATGAGCAGTTCTTC
>TRBV18|.|TRBJ2-3|.
CASSPRYDNTDTQYF
TGTGCCAGCTCACCGCGCTATGATAACACAGATACGCAGTATTTT
>TRBV4-1|.|TRBJ1-2|.
CASSSWGAQGYTF
TGCGCCAGCAGCTCCTGGGGGGCGCAGGGCTACACCTTC
>TRBV25-1|.|TRBJ2-1|TRBD2
CASIPTSGDNEQFF
TGTGCCAGCATCCCAACCAGCGGGGACAATGAGCAGTTCTTC
>TRBV6-5|few|TRBJ2-7|.
CASSYSIRGHEQYF
TGTGCCAGCAGTTACTCGATTCGGGGCCACGAGCAGTACTTC
>TRBV4-1|.|TRBJ1-1|.
CASSLKKLRVSTEAFF
TGCGCCAGCAGCCTAAAGAAGCTTCGAGTTAGCACTGAAGCTTTCTTT
>TRBV9|once|TRBJ1-1|.
CASSVARDANTEAFF
TGTGCCAGCAGCGTAGCTAGGGATGCGAACACTGAAGCTTTCTTT
>TRBV7-2|.|TRBJ2-5|.
CASSSPGETQYF
TGTGCCAGCAGCTCACCCGGGGAGACCCAGTACTTC
>TRBV14|.|TRBJ2-7|.
CASSQGNSYEQYF
TGTGCCAGCAGCCAGGGGAACTCCTACGAGCAGTACTTC
>TRBV7-6|once|TRBJ2-2|.
CASSLGPGTAGELFF
TGTGCCAGCAGCTTAGGCCCGGGGACGGCCGGGGAGCTGTTTTTT
>TRBV19|.|TRBJ2-3|TRBD1
CASKLQGISDTQYF
TGTGCCAGTAAGTTACAGGGGATCTCAGATACGCAGTATTTT
>TRBV2|.|TRBJ2-7|TRBD1
CASTRDRGFEEQYF
TGTGCCAGCACCAGGGACAGGGGGTTTGAAGAGCAGTACTTC
>TRBV5-5|once|TRBJ2-3|.
CASSLGALTRTDTQYF
TGTGCCAGCAGCCTGGGGGCTCTAACCCGCACAGATACGCAGTATTTT
>TRBV5-6|.|TRBJ2-7|.
CASNRRGTYEQYF
TGTGCCAGCAACCGGAGGGGAACCTACGAGCAGTACTTC
>TRBV11-2|.|TRBJ2-7|TRBD1
CASSLGQGTGTYEQYF
TGTGCCAGCAGCTTAGGTCAAGGGACAGGGACCTACGAGCAGTACTTC
>TRBV5-1|.|TRBJ1-2|.
CASSLARQGHNYGYTF
TGCGCCAGCAGCTTGGCCCGGCAGGGGCATAACTATGGCTACACCTTC
>TRBV4-1|.|TRBJ1-4|.
CASSQTQGFTTNEKLFF
TGCGCCAGCAGCCAGACGCAGGGGTTCACAACTAATGAAAAACTGTTTTTT
>TRBV27|.|TRBJ1-4|.
CASSYLRRGFREKLFF
TGTGCCAGCAGTTATCTTCGGAGGGGGTTTCGAGAAAAACTGTTTTTT
>TRBV7-9|.|TRBJ2-7|TRBD2
CASSSTGTSSYEQYF
TGTGCCAGCAGCAGTACCGGGACTAGCTCCTACGAGCAGTACTTC
>TRBV7-2|.|TRBJ2-7|TRBD1
CASSLRVTGTGSSYEQYF
TGTGCCAGCAGCTTAAGGGTTACCGGGACAGGAAGCTCCTACGAGCAGTACTTC
>TRBV4-3|.|TRBJ2-5|TRBD2
CASSQESGGALGYQETQYF
TGCGCCAGCAGCCAAGAATCGGGGGGGGCCCTCGGGTACCAAGAGACCCAGTACTTC
>TRBV4-2|.|TRBJ2-1|.
CASSHHGSSSYNEQFF
TGTGCCAGCAGCCACCACGGGTCTAGCTCCTACAATGAGCAGTTCTTC
>TRBV5-6|.|TRBJ2-7|TRBD2
CASSFGAGGEQYF
TGTGCCAGCAGCTTCGGAGCGGGGGGCGAGCAGTACTTC
>TRBV15|.|TRBJ2-2|.
CATSRGPRGAGELFF
TGTGCCACCAGCAGAGGCCCCAGGGGGGCCGGGGAGCTGTTTTTT
>TRBV18|.|TRBJ2-1|TRBD2
CASSPTGGGNSYNEQFF
TGTGCCAGCTCACCCACGGGGGGGGGCAACTCCTACAATGAGCAGTTCTTC
>TRBV9|once|TRBJ2-1|TRBD2
CASSVALSGLEYNEQFF
TGTGCCAGCAGCGTAGCCCTATCAGGACTAGAGTACAATGAGCAGTTCTTC
>TRBV18|.|TRBJ2-7|.
CASSRDTSYEQYF
TGTGCCAGCTCACGTGACACCTCCTACGAGCAGTACTTC
>TRBV6-5|.|TRBJ2-3|.
CASSYSRSSTDTQYF
TGTGCCAGCAGTTACTCAAGGTCGAGCACAGATACGCAGTATTTT
>TRBV5-4|.|TRBJ1-2|.
CASSLARAAYGYTF
TGTGCCAGCAGCTTGGCTCGGGCTGCCTATGGCTACACCTTC
>TRBV5-1|.|TRBJ2-7|.
CASSLEQITYEQYF
TGCGCCAGCAGCTTGGAACAGATAACCTACGAGCAGTACTTC
>TRBV19|few|TRBJ1-2|.
CASSTLGAGAVNGYTF
TGTGCCAGTAGTACCTTGGGGGCTGGCGCCGTTAATGGCTACACCTTC